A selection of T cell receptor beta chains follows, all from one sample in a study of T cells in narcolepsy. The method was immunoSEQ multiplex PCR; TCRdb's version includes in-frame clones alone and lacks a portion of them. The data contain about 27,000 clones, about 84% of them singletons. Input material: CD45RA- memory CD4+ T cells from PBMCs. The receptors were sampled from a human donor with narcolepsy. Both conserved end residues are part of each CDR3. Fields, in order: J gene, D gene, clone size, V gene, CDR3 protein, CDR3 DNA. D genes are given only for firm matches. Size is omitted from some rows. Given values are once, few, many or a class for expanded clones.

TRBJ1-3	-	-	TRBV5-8	CASSLWLFSGNTIYF	TGTGCCAGCAGCTTGTGGCTCTTCTCTGGAAACACCATATATTTT
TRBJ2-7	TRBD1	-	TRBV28	CASCTGTGVYEQYF	TGTGCCAGCTGTACCGGGACAGGGGTCTACGAGCAGTACTTC
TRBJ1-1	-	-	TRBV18	CASSWAERENTEAFF	TGTGCCAGCTCCTGGGCCGAGAGGGAGAACACTGAAGCTTTCTTT
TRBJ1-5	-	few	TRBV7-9	CASSYGDSNQPQHF	TGTGCCAGCAGCTACGGTGATAGCAATCAGCCCCAGCATTTT
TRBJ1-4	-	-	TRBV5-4	CASSSPTGKGYEKLFF	TGTGCCAGCAGTTCTCCCACAGGGAAAGGGTATGAAAAACTGTTTTTT
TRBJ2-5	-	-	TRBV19	CASSIPSVGRETQYF	TGTGCCAGTAGTATTCCCAGTGTTGGAAGGGAGACCCAGTACTTC
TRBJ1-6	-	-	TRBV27	CASSLWAGNSPLHF	TGTGCCAGCAGTTTATGGGCCGGGAATTCACCCCTCCACTTT
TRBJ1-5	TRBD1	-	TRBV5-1	CASSSTGGNQPQHF	TGCGCCAGCAGTTCGACAGGGGGCAATCAGCCCCAGCATTTT
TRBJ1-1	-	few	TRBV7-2	CASSLDFGQLEAFF	TGTGCCAGCAGCTTAGATTTTGGGCAGCTGGAAGCTTTCTTT
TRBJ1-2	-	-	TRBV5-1	CASSLVGPYGYTF	TGCGCCAGCAGCTTGGTGGGGCCCTATGGCTACACCTTC
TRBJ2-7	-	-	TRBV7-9	CASSLEQPYEQYF	TGTGCCAGCAGCTTAGAGCAGCCCTACGAGCAGTACTTC
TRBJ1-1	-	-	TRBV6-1	CASSVGTNTEAFF	TGTGCCAGCAGTGTCGGGACAAACACTGAAGCTTTCTTT
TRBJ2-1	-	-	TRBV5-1	CASSLGFHNEQFF	TGCGCCAGCAGCTTGGGGTTTCACAATGAGCAGTTCTTC
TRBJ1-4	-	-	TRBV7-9	CASSLASGLEEKLFF	TGTGCCAGCAGCTTAGCATCAGGGTTAGAAGAAAAACTGTTTTTT
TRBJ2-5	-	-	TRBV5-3	CASSLALALQTQYF	TGTGCCAGCAGCTTGGCCCTAGCGCTCCAGACCCAGTACTTC
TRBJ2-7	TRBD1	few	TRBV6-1	CAARGQGVLYEQYF	TGTGCCGCCAGGGGACAGGGGGTCCTCTACGAGCAGTACTTC
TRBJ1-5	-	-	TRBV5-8	CASSFFAGSGIISNQPQHF	TGTGCCAGCAGCTTTTTCGCAGGCAGCGGAATCATTAGCAATCAGCCCCAGCATTTT
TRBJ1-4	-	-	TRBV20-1	CSARVGERLFF	TGCAGTGCTAGAGTGGGAGAAAGACTGTTTTTT
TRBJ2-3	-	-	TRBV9	CASSVSRVISTLDTQYF	TGTGCCAGCAGCGTCTCCAGGGTAATCAGCACATTGGATACGCAGTATTTT
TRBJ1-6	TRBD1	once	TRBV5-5	CASSRGGQGSSPLHF	TGTGCCAGCAGCAGGGGCGGACAGGGCAGTTCACCCCTCCACTTT
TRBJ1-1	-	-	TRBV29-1	CSVALQGSTEAFF	TGCAGCGTCGCATTGCAGGGAAGTACTGAAGCTTTCTTT
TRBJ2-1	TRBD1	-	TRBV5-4	CASSGDRYYNEQFF	TGTGCCAGCAGCGGGGACAGATACTACAATGAGCAGTTCTTC
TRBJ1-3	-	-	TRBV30	CAWSRGTGNTIYF	TGTGCCTGGAGCAGGGGTACTGGAAACACCATATATTTT
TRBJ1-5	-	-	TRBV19	CASSIDRSNVVGQPQHF	TGTGCCAGTAGTATAGACAGGTCGAACGTTGTTGGTCAGCCCCAGCATTTT
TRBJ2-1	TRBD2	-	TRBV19	CASSKGLAGAAREQFF	TGTGCCAGTAGTAAAGGACTAGCGGGGGCAGCTCGTGAGCAGTTCTTC
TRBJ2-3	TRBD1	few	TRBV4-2	CASSRAMTGVRTDTQYF	TGTGCCAGCAGCAGAGCAATGACAGGGGTCCGCACAGATACGCAGTATTTT
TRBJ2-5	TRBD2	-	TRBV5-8	CASSKGLAGAGETQYF	TGTGCCAGCAGCAAGGGACTAGCGGGGGCCGGAGAGACCCAGTACTTC
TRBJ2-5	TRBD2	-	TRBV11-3	CASSLGREPQETQYF	TGTGCCAGCAGCTTAGGGCGGGAGCCACAAGAGACCCAGTACTTC